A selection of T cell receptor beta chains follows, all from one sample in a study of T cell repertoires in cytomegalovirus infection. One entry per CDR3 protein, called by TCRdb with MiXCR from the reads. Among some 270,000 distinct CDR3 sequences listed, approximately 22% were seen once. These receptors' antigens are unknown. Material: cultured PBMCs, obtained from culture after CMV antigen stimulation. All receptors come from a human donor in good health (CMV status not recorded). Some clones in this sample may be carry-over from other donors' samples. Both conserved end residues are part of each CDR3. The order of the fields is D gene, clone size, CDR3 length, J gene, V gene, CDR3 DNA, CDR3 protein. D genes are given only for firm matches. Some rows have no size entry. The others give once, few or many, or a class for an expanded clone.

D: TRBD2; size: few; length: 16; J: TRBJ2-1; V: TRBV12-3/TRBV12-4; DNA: TGTGCCAGCAGTCCCCTTTCTAGCGGGATATTCGATGAGCAGTTCTTC; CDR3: CASSPLSSGIFDEQFF
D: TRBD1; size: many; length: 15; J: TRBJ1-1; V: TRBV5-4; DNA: TGTGCCAGCAGCGCCGAGACAGGGAGCGTCACTGAAGCTTTCTTT; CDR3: CASSAETGSVTEAFF
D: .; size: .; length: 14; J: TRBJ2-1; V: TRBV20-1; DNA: TGCAGTGCTAGAGGGGTCGGGAGAGGGAATGAGCAGTTCTTC; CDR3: CSARGVGRGNEQFF
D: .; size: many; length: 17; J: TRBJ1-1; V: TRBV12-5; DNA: TGTGCTAGTGGTTTGGTACTCGGCCCTCGATCGAACACTGAAGCTTTCTTT; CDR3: CASGLVLGPRSNTEAFF
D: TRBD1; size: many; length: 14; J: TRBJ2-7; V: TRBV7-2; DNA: TGTGCCAGCAGCCGCGGACAGGGGGCCTACGAGCAGTACTTC; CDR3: CASSRGQGAYEQYF
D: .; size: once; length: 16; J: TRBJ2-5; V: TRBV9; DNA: TGTGCCAGCAGCGTAGGTCGGTCAGGGCCCCAAGAGACCCAGTACTTC; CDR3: CASSVGRSGPQETQYF
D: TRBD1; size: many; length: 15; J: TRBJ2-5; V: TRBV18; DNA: TGTGCCAGCTCAAGACCGGGACAGGGCCAAGAGACCCAGTACTTC; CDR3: CASSRPGQGQETQYF
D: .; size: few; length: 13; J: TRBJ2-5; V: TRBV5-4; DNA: TGTGCCAGCAGCCCAGCGGAGTACCGGACCCAGTACTTC; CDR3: CASSPAEYRTQYF
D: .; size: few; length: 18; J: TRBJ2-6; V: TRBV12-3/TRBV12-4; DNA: TGTGCCAGCAGCTTACTGGGGGGGCCCTTCTCTGGGGCCAACGTCCTGACTTTC; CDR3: CASSLLGGPFSGANVLTF
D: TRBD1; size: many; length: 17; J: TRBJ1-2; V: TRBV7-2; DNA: TGTGCCAGCAGCTTAGCTCCAGAAAGGACAGGGGCCTATGGCTACACCTTC; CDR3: CASSLAPERTGAYGYTF
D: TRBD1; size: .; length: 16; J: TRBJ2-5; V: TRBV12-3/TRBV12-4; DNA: TGTGCCAGCAGTTTAGCAGGGACAGTGGGACCTGAGACCCAGTACTTC; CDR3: CASSLAGTVGPETQYF
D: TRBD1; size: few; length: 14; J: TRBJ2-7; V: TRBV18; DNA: TGTGCCAGCTCACCCTCCGACAGGGGCTACGAGCAGTACTTC; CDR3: CASSPSDRGYEQYF
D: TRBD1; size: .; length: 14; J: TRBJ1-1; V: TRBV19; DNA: TGTGCCAGTAATGTGGGACAGGGATCCCCGGAAGCTTTCTTT; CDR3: CASNVGQGSPEAFF
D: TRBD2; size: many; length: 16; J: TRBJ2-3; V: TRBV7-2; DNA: TGTGCCAGCAGCCACCGACTAGCGGGAGGGCGAGATACGCAGTATTTT; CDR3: CASSHRLAGGRDTQYF
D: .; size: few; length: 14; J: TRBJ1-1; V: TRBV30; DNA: TGTGCCTGGAGTATATGGGGGGTGAACACTGAAGCTTTCTTT; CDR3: CAWSIWGVNTEAFF
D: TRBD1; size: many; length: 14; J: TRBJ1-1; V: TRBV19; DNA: TGTGCCAGTAGCCCGTCGACAGGGGGCCTTGAAGCTTTCTTT; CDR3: CASSPSTGGLEAFF
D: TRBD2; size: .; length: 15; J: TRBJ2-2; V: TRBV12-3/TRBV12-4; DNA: TGTGCCACCGACAGCAGCGGGAGGGACACCGGGGAGCTGTTTTTT; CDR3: CATDSSGRDTGELFF
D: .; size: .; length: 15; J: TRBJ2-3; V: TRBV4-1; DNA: TGCGCCAGCAGCCAAGATAGCCCATACACAGATACGCAGTATTTT; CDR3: CASSQDSPYTDTQYF
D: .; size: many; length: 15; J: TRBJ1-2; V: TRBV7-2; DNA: TGTGCCAGCAGCTTTGGCAAACAGGGAGTGGGCGGCTACACCTTC; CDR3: CASSFGKQGVGGYTF
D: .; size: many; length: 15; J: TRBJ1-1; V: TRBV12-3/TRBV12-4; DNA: TGTGCCAGCAGTTTTGGGGGAGGGTTGAACACTGAAGCTTTCTTT; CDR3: CASSFGGGLNTEAFF
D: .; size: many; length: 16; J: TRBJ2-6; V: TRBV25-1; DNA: TGTGCCAGCACGGAGGCAGGCCTCTCTGGGGCCAACGTCCTGACTTTC; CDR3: CASTEAGLSGANVLTF
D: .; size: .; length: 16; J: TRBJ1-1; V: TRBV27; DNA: TGTGCCAGCAGTTATGAGGGAGTGGGTGCTAACACTGAAGCTTTCTTT; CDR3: CASSYEGVGANTEAFF
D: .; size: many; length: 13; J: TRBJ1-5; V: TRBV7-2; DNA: TGTGCCAGCAGCTCATCAACAGGGCTGCCCCAGCATTTT; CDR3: CASSSSTGLPQHF
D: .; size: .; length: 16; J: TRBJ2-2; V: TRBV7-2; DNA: TGTGCCAGCAGCTTATCTTGGGGGGCCAACACCGGGGAGCTGTTTTTT; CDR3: CASSLSWGANTGELFF
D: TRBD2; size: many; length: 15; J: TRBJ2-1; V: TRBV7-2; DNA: TGTGCCAGCAGCTTAGTTGGGACTAGCGTGTCCGAGCAGTTCTTC; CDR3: CASSLVGTSVSEQFF
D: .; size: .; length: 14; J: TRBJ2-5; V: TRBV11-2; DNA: TGTGCCAGCGCCAACAGGGAGGTGGGAGAGACCCAGTACTTC; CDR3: CASANREVGETQYF
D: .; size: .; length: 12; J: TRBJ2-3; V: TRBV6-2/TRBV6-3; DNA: TGTGCCAGCAGTTACCTTGACGATACGCAGTATTTT; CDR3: CASSYLDDTQYF
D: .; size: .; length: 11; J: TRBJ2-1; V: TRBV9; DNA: TGTGCCAGCAGCGCTGCTAACGAGCAGTTCTTC; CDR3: CASSAANEQFF
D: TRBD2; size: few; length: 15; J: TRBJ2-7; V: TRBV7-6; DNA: TGTGCCAGCAGCGCAGGACTAGCGGCGGCCTACGAGCAGTACTTC; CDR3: CASSAGLAAAYEQYF
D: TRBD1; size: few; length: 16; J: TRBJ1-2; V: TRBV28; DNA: TGTGCCAGCAGAGTCGGTCTACAACAGGGGGTGGAGGGCTACACCTTC; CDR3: CASRVGLQQGVEGYTF
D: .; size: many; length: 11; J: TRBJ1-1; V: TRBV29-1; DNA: TGCAGCGTTGGGAAGAACACTGAAGCTTTCTTT; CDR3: CSVGKNTEAFF
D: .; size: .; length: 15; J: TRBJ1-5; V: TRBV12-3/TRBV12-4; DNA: TGTGCCAGCAGGTTAGAGGCGGCAGTTACTCAGCCCCAGCATTTT; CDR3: CASRLEAAVTQPQHF
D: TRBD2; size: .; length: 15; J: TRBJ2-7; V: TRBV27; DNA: TGTGCCAGCAGTGGTGCGGTAGCGGGAGATCACGAGCAGTACTTC; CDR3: CASSGAVAGDHEQYF
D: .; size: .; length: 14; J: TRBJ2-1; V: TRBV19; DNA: TGTGCCAGTAGTATTAGTGGGTTCTACAATGAGCAGTTCTTC; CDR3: CASSISGFYNEQFF
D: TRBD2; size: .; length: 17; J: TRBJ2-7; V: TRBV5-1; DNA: TGCGCCAGCAGCTCCGGGACTAGCGGGAGAAGTCCGGACGAGCAGTACTTC; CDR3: CASSSGTSGRSPDEQYF
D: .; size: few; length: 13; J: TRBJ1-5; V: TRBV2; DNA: TGTGCCAGCAGTGTCGGGGGTGTCAAGCCCCAGCATTTT; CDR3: CASSVGGVKPQHF
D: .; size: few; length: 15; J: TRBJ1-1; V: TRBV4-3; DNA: TGCGCCAGCAGCCAAGTTACCTATGGGAACACTGAAGCTTTCTTT; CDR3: CASSQVTYGNTEAFF
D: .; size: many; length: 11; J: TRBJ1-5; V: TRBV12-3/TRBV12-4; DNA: TGTGCCAGCAGTCAATCTCAGCCCCAGCATTTT; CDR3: CASSQSQPQHF
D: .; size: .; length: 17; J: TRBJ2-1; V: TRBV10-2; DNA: TGCGCCAGCACCCCTTCCTCTAGCTCGGGAGTATACAATGAGCAGTTCTTC; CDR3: CASTPSSSSGVYNEQFF
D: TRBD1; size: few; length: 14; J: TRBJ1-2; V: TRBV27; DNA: TGTGCCAGCAGCGTCTTACAGGGGAGTGATGGCTACACCTTC; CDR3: CASSVLQGSDGYTF
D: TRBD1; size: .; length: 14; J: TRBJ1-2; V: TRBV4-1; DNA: TGCGCCAGCAGCCAAGGGGGGACAGGTCTCGTGTACACCTTC; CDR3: CASSQGGTGLVYTF
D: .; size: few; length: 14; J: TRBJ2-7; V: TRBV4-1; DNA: TGCGCCAGCAGCCAAATCGGGGGGCGGTACGAGCAGTACTTC; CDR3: CASSQIGGRYEQYF
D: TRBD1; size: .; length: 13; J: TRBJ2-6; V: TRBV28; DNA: TGTGCCAGCACCAACAGGGGAACCAACGTCCTGACTTTC; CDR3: CASTNRGTNVLTF
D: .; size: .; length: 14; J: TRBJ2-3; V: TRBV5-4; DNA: TGTGCCAGCAGCTTGCTGGGGGCCCGAACGGAGCAGTATTTT; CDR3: CASSLLGARTEQYF
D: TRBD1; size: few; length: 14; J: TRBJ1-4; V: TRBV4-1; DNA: TGCGCCAGCAGCTTACAGGGGGTTGAGGGAAAACTGTTTTTT; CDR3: CASSLQGVEGKLFF
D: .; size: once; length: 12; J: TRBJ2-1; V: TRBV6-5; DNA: TGTGCCAGCAGGGGGCCAACAGGGGAGGGGTTCTTC; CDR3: CASRGPTGEGFF
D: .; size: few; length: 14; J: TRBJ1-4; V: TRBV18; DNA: TGTGCCAGCTCACCTCCGGACCGTAATGAAAAACTGTTTTTT; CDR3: CASSPPDRNEKLFF
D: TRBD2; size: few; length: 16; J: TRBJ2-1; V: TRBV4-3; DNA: TGCGCCAGCAGCCAAGGGGGCGGGAGGGCCTACAATGAGCAGTTCTTC; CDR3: CASSQGGGRAYNEQFF
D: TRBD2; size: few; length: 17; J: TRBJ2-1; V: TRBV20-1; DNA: TGCAGTGCTAGAGATTCGGCGCTAGCGGGAGTCTACAATGAGCAGTTCTTC; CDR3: CSARDSALAGVYNEQFF
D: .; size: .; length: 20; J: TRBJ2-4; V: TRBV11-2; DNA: TGTGCCAGCAGCTCCCCCACTTGGTCAGCGGGTCCGTGGGCCAAAAACATTCAGTACTTC; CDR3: CASSSPTWSAGPWAKNIQYF
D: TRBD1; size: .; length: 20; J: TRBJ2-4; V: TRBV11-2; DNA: TGTGCCAGCAGCACGCAACGTTCGGACAGGACTTATTTAGCCAAAAACATTCAGTACTTC; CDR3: CASSTQRSDRTYLAKNIQYF
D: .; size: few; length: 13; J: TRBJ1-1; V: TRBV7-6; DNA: TGTGCCAGCAGCTTAGAAGGGGAAGGTGAAGCTTTCTTT; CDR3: CASSLEGEGEAFF